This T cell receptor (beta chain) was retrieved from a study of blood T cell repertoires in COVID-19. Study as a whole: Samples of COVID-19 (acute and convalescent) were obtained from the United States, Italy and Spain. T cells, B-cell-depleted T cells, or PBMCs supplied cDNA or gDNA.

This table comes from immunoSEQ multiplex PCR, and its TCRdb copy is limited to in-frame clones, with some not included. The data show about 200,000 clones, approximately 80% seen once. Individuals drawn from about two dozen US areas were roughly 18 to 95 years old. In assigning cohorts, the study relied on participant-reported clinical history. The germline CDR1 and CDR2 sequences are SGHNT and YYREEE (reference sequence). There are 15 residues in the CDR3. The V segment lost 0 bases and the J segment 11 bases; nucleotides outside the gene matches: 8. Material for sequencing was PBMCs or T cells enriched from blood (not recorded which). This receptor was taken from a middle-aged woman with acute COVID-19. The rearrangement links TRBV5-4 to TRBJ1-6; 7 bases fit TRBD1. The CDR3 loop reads CASSLERGRSAPLHF. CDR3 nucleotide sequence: TGTGCCAGCAGCTTGGAAAGGGGGCGAAGTGCACCCCTCCACTTT.